The source of this T cell receptor beta chain is a study of regulatory T cells in long-lasting Graves disease. The time point was: newly diagnosed GD, antithyroid drugs for less than 3 months. PBMC-extracted RNA yielded the TCR library. Building the TCR beta libraries relied on iRepertoire HTBI primers, and CDR3 regions underwent Arm-PCR. Using its own MiXCR run on the multiplex PCR reads, TCRdb lists one record per CDR3 protein. The table shows some 600,000 distinct CDR3 sequences, with roughly 16% occurring only once. This CDR3 contains 13 residues. Germline values: CDR1 DFQATT, CDR2 SNEGSKA (reference sequence). Trimming removed 0 bases from V and 14 bases from J, with 14 bases in between. This clonotype was counted a few times. These same records also appear under a second study, on T cells in Graves' hyperthyroidism and ophthalmopathy.

The clonotype was recovered from a man younger than 35 with Graves disease. The specimen was peripheral blood mononuclear cells (PBMCs), collected at new diagnosis, from a patient treated with antithyroid drugs. This sequence joins TRBV20-1 and TRBJ1-6, with D unresolved. CDR3 sequence: CSARDSEGWALHF. CDR3 bases: TGCAGTGCTAGAGATTCGGAGGGTTGGGCCCTCCACTTT.